Listed below are T cell receptor beta chains from one sample, sequenced in a study of somatic mutations in cytotoxic T cells in rheumatoid arthritis. Clones were read by immunoSEQ multiplex PCR, and TCRdb kept only the in-frame ones, dropping some. In the table there are tens of thousands of clones, approximately 80% of which are singletons. The sequenced sample was CD8+ T cells sorted from blood. Receptors were obtained from a middle-aged man in good health. The CDR3 runs from the conserved cysteine through the conserved F or W. The order of the fields is clone size, D gene, V gene, J gene, CDR3 protein, CDR3 DNA. A D gene is named only where the DNA matches it firmly. Only part of the rows carry a size: once, few, many, or a class if the clone is expanded.

.	.	TRBV7-9	TRBJ2-5	CASSLRAFERETQYF	TGTGCCAGCAGCTTAAGGGCATTCGAACGGGAGACCCAGTACTTC
.	.	TRBV29-1	TRBJ2-2	CSVEVGELNTGELFF	TGCAGCGTTGAAGTCGGCGAACTGAACACCGGGGAGCTGTTTTTT
.	TRBD2	TRBV5-1	TRBJ2-7	CASSLSSGSYEQYF	TGCGCCAGCAGCTTGTCCAGCGGGAGCTACGAGCAGTACTTC
.	.	TRBV9	TRBJ2-3	CASSVVGTDTQYF	TGTGCCAGCAGCGTAGTGGGCACAGATACGCAGTATTTT
.	TRBD1	TRBV6-5	TRBJ1-2	CASSYGTGYYGYTF	TGTGCCAGCAGTTACGGGACAGGCTACTATGGCTACACCTTC
once	.	TRBV10-3	TRBJ2-3	CAISRSGALRTDTQYF	TGTGCCATCAGTCGTTCAGGGGCCTTACGCACAGATACGCAGTATTTT
.	.	TRBV21-1	TRBJ2-1	CASSKGVGGGNNEQFF	.
.	.	TRBV18	TRBJ2-7	CARSLPGHEQYF	TGTGCCAGATCCCTACCCGGCCACGAGCAGTACTTC
.	.	TRBV7-2	TRBJ1-1	CASSSAAGKSLVF	TGTGCCAGCAGCTCCGCCGCAGGGAAAAGCTTGGTCTTT
few	TRBD1	TRBV27	TRBJ2-7	CASSLGTGVPYEQYF	TGTGCCAGCAGTTTGGGGACAGGGGTACCCTACGAGCAGTACTTC
.	TRBD1	TRBV29-1	TRBJ1-2	CSIGTANYGYTF	TGCAGCATCGGGACAGCTAACTATGGCTACACCTTC
.	.	TRBV28	TRBJ1-5	CASGWSNQPQHF	TGTGCCAGCGGTTGGAGCAATCAGCCCCAGCATTTT
.	TRBD1	TRBV14	TRBJ1-1	CASSQAYRGRTEAFF	TGTGCCAGCAGCCAAGCCTACAGGGGGCGGACTGAAGCTTTCTTT
once	.	TRBV5-1	TRBJ2-7	CASSSPQGPVYEQYF	TGCGCCAGCAGCTCGCCGCAGGGTCCGGTCTACGAGCAGTACTTC
.	.	TRBV19	TRBJ2-1	CASHSSYNEQFF	TGTGCCAGTCACAGCTCCTACAATGAGCAGTTCTTC
.	TRBD1	TRBV4-1	TRBJ2-1	CATMHLPGQGKVTGDNEQFF	TGCGCCACCATGCACCTTCCGGGACAGGGGAAGGTTACGGGGGACAATGAGCAGTTCTTC
.	.	TRBV28	TRBJ2-7	CASSGINEQYF	TGTGCCAGTTCAGGGATTAACGAGCAGTACTTC
.	TRBD2	TRBV27	TRBJ2-3	CASSLGLAPTPSSTDTQYF	TGTGCCAGCAGTTTGGGACTAGCTCCAACTCCATCTAGCACAGATACGCAGTATTTT
.	.	TRBV2	TRBJ2-2	CASRPGRYAGELFF	TGTGCCAGCAGACCGGGACGTTACGCCGGGGAGCTGTTTTTT
.	.	TRBV14	TRBJ2-7	CASSQSREPPREQYF	TGTGCCAGCAGCCAGAGTCGGGAACCCCCTAGAGAGCAGTACTTC
.	.	TRBV27	TRBJ2-7	CASATFDSYEQYF	TGTGCCAGCGCCACTTTTGACAGCTACGAGCAGTACTTC
.	.	TRBV7-9	TRBJ1-5	CASSTPGDSNQPQHF	TGTGCCAGCAGCACCCCGGGAGATAGCAATCAGCCCCAGCATTTT
few	.	TRBV6-5	TRBJ1-2	CASVGGGRGYTF	TGTGCCAGCGTCGGGGGGGGCCGTGGCTACACCTTC
.	TRBD1	TRBV27	TRBJ2-5	CASSDRDRGETQYF	TGTGCCAGCAGTGACCGGGACAGGGGAGAGACCCAGTACTTC
few	TRBD2	TRBV7-9	TRBJ2-7	CASTPSGSGSYEQYF	TGTGCCAGCACCCCAAGCGGGAGCGGCTCCTACGAGCAGTACTTC
.	.	TRBV4-1	TRBJ2-2	CASSQESFRELFF	TGCGCCAGCAGCCAAGAGAGTTTCCGGGAGCTGTTTTTT
.	.	TRBV25-1	TRBJ2-7	CASSRPSSYEQYF	TGTGCCAGCAGTCGTCCTAGCTCCTACGAGCAGTACTTC
.	TRBD2	TRBV30	TRBJ2-1	CAWSVAGVDNEQFF	TGTGCCTGGAGTGTAGCGGGAGTTGATAATGAGCAGTTCTTC
.	TRBD2	TRBV5-1	TRBJ2-7	CASSLWGGDSAEQYF	TGCGCCAGCAGCTTGTGGGGGGGGGACTCGGCGGAGCAGTACTTC
.	.	TRBV7-9	TRBJ2-1	CASSDDLGAGSYNEQFF	TGTGCCAGCAGCGACGATTTGGGGGCGGGCTCCTACAATGAGCAGTTCTTC
.	.	TRBV7-9	TRBJ2-5	CASSAGTAPRTQYF	TGTGCCAGCAGCGCCGGGACTGCCCCGAGGACCCAGTACTTC
.	.	TRBV18	TRBJ1-1	CASSPKNTEAFF	TGTGCCAGCTCACCCAAGAACACTGAAGCTTTCTTT
.	.	TRBV11-1	TRBJ2-7	CASSLGDGYYEQYF	TGTGCCAGCAGCTTAGGGGACGGGTACTACGAGCAGTACTTC
.	.	TRBV30	TRBJ2-1	CAWGGNEQFF	TGTGCCTGGGGAGGCAATGAGCAGTTCTTC
once	TRBD2	TRBV27	TRBJ2-7	CASSIMGGYGYEQYF	TGTGCCAGCAGCATCATGGGGGGGTACGGATACGAGCAGTACTTC
.	.	TRBV19	TRBJ1-1	CASSPRNTEAFF	TGTGCCAGTAGTCCCCGGAACACTGAAGCTTTCTTT
.	.	TRBV27	TRBJ2-7	CASSLSALGVEMYF	TGTGCCAGCAGTTTATCCGCTTTGGGGGTCGAGATGTACTTC
.	TRBD2	TRBV7-9	TRBJ2-3	CASSLGGRATDTQYF	TGTGCCAGCAGCTTAGGCGGGAGGGCCACAGATACGCAGTATTTT
.	.	TRBV29-1	TRBJ2-7	CSVVPGAEYEQYF	TGCAGCGTTGTCCCGGGAGCTGAATACGAGCAGTACTTC
.	.	TRBV4-3	TRBJ1-1	CASSQDWGRTEAFF	TGCGCCAGCAGCCAAGACTGGGGGCGAACTGAAGCTTTCTTT
.	TRBD2	TRBV27	TRBJ2-3	CASSEPGTSVMTDTQYF	TGTGCCAGCAGCGAACCCGGGACTAGCGTCATGACCGATACGCAGTATTTT
.	.	TRBV7-9	TRBJ1-1	CASTLGQWDTEAFF	TGTGCCAGCACCTTGGGACAATGGGACACTGAAGCTTTCTTT
.	.	TRBV28	TRBJ2-7	CASSSPRGGVYEQYF	TGTGCCAGCAGTTCCCCACGGGGCGGGGTATACGAGCAGTACTTC
few	.	TRBV6-5	TRBJ2-2	CASSATAGELFF	TGTGCCAGCAGTGCGACTGCCGGGGAGCTGTTTTTT
.	.	TRBV6-5	TRBJ2-5	CASSYSLQETQYF	TGTGCCAGCAGTTACTCCCTTCAAGAGACCCAGTACTTC
.	TRBD1	TRBV27	TRBJ2-7	CASSFGDRLYEQYF	TGTGCCAGCAGTTTCGGGGACAGGTTATACGAGCAGTACTTC
.	TRBD1	TRBV5-4	TRBJ2-7	CASSPDRGWGYEQYF	TGTGCCAGCAGTCCGGACAGGGGTTGGGGTTACGAGCAGTACTTC
few	.	TRBV4-2	TRBJ1-1	CASSQGQGVSEAFF	TGTGCCAGCAGCCAAGGGCAGGGAGTCTCCGAAGCTTTCTTT
.	.	TRBV12-2	TRBJ1-5	CASQHRYYSNQPQHF	TGTGCAAGCCAACACAGATACTATAGCAATCAGCCCCAGCATTTT
.	.	TRBV7-9	TRBJ1-5	CASSLDSMGNQPQHF	TGTGCCAGCAGTTTGGACAGTATGGGCAATCAGCCCCAGCATTTT
.	.	TRBV6-6	TRBJ2-2	CASSYSSGNTGELFF	TGTGCCAGCAGTTACTCTTCGGGAAACACCGGGGAGCTGTTTTTT
.	.	TRBV27	TRBJ2-7	CASSLSNLYEQYF	TGTGCCAGCAGTTTATCCAACCTTTACGAGCAGTACTTC
.	.	TRBV9	TRBJ2-3	CASSVAGSTDTQYF	TGTGCCAGCAGCGTAGCCGGGAGCACAGATACGCAGTATTTT
.	.	TRBV7-9	TRBJ1-2	CASSLGSRESGYTF	TGTGCCAGCAGCTTAGGGTCGAGGGAGTCGGGCTACACCTTC
.	.	TRBV28	TRBJ1-1	CASSLSLSGNTEAFF	TGTGCCAGCAGTTTATCCCTATCCGGGAACACTGAAGCTTTCTTT
.	TRBD1	TRBV5-4	TRBJ1-1	CASSTRTGGAGKAFF	TGTGCCAGCAGCACCAGGACAGGGGGCGCGGGGAAAGCTTTCTTT
.	TRBD2	TRBV7-9	TRBJ2-1	CASSSRLAGVDNEQFF	TGTGCCAGCAGCTCGAGACTAGCGGGAGTCGACAATGAGCAGTTCTTC
.	TRBD2	TRBV6-1	TRBJ2-7	CASSGGLAGTYEQYF	TGTGCCAGCAGTGGGGGACTAGCGGGCACCTACGAGCAGTACTTC
.	TRBD2	TRBV11-2	TRBJ2-1	CASSSGTSGSSDEQFF	TGTGCCAGCAGCTCCGGGACTAGCGGGAGTTCGGATGAGCAGTTCTTC